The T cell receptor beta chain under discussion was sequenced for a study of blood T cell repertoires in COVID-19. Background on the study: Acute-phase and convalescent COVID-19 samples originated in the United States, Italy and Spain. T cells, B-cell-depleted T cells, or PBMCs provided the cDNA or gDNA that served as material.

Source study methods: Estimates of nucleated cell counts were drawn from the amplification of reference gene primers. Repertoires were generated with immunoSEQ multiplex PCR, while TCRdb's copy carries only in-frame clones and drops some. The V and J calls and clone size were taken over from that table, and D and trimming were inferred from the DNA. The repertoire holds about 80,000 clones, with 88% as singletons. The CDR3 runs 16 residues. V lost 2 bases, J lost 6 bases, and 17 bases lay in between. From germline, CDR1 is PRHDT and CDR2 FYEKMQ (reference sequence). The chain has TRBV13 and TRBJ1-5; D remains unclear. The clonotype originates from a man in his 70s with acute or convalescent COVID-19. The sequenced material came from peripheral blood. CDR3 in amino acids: CASSLWQVIISQPQHF. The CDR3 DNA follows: TGTGCCAGCAGCTTATGGCAGGTAATAATAAGTCAGCCCCAGCATTTT.